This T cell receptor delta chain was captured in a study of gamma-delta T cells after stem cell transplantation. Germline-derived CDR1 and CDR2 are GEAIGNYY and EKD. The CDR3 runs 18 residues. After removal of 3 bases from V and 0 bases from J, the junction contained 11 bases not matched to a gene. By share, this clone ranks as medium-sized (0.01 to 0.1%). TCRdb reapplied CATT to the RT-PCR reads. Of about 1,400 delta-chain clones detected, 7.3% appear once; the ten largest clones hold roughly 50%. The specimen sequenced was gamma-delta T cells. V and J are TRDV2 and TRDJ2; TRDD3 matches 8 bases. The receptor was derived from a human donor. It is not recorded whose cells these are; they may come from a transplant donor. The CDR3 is CACDALLGGPSLTAQLFF. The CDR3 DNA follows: TGTGCCTGTGACGCCTTACTGGGGGGCCCCTCTTTGACAGCACAACTCTTCTTT.